This T cell receptor beta chain derives from a study of T cells in Graves' hyperthyroidism and ophthalmopathy (dated by TCRdb to between 2018 and 2021). General notes on the study: Peripheral blood samples were taken at the time of initial diagnosis, prior to any treatment. A discovery cohort of about 95 patients, roughly 45 with Graves' ophthalmopathy and approximately 57 with stable Graves' hyperthyroidism, was used to find distinguishing TCR V-J signatures. Whether ophthalmopathy could be predicted prospectively was tested in an independent validation cohort made up of approximately 19 hyperthyroidism patients plus 17 patients who later progressed to ophthalmopathy. The 100 discovery patients were randomly divided into training and test sets at a 7:3 ratio. In several Graves' hyperthyroidism patients, the study also compared T-cell repertoires from thyroid tissue with T-cell repertoires from blood. After blood sampling, hyperthyroidism patients were treated with methimazole at a starting dose of 30 mg daily, and ophthalmopathy patients were treated with high-dose intravenous methylprednisolone. The paper reports TCR Vbeta CDR3 sequencing of some 140 peripheral blood samples: some 41 ophthalmopathy, under 85 hyperthyroidism and around 17 progressor patients.

Sequences SEHNR (CDR1) and FQNEAQ (CDR2) are obtained from the germline V gene (reference sequence). Including cysteine and phenylalanine, the CDR3 has 16 amino acids. Only the CDR3 part of the read is kept: 48 bases, read in frame from the first base. V drops 5 bases and J drops 4 bases, leaving 18 bases in between. There are many counts of this clonotype. Its antigen is still unknown. No clone much larger than this one lies a single base away; base qualities are absent. The hyperthyroidism patients were between 18 and 65 years old and newly diagnosed, with a disease duration of less than 2 months. Patients with uncontrolled infections, other autoimmune diseases, pregnancy or lactation were excluded. Diagnoses were established on the basis of clinical symptoms, serum thyroxine and TRAb, thyroid ultrasound, and orbital computed tomography. For progressor patients, blood was drawn at the first diagnosis of hyperthyroidism, before any ophthalmopathy symptoms had appeared. PBMCs were separated from 8 to 10 ml of fresh peripheral blood using Ficoll-Paque density gradient centrifugation. Patients classed as progressors first received a Graves' hyperthyroidism diagnosis and then went on to develop ophthalmopathy during follow-up. Total RNA was extracted with Trizol reagent, and quality was checked on an Agilent 2100 Bioanalyzer.

Study-level results and caveats: No statistical method was used to fix the sample size in advance, and group allocation was not hidden from the investigators. During validation, the model predicted progression to ophthalmopathy a median of about 6.5 months ahead of onset, with 60% to 71% sensitivity and around 73% specificity. Ophthalmopathy was separated from stable hyperthyroidism by a 13 V-J signature model, with around 90% sensitivity and approximately 81% specificity obtained in cross-validation and 80%/75% obtained in testing. Most expanded thyroid clonotypes (frequency above 0.001) were also found in blood, which suggests that blood repertoires may mirror thyroid immune responses.

Amplification of TCR beta CDR3 regions was carried out from RNA transcripts. A first-round RT-PCR of the TCR CDR3 used the HTBI primer set with the Qiagen OneStep RT-PCR kit. A second multiplex PCR round built the libraries, followed by size selection and purification. The libraries were sequenced on an Illumina HiSeq2000 using paired-end 100 bp reads. From the authors' description of their analysis: SOAPnuke was used to process the raw data, with reads discarded if the reads contained adapters or uncalled bases, had a mean Phred below 15, or lacked an exact constant-primer or identifier match. COPE v1.2.5 was used to merge high-quality paired reads, and clonotypes were defined as unique nucleotide sequences. Clonotypes were aligned to IMGT TRBV, TRBD and TRBJ reference segments using MiTCR v1.1. The analysis was restricted to V-J combinations with a frequency above 0.0001, which together covered just over 99% of the repertoires. The TCS score was defined as F50 (clonal expansion) divided by E x V (chaos), with BLOSUM62-based TCRdist calculated between CDR3 peptides within each V-J. Welch's t-statistics and random forest reduced 500 to 650 V-J features to 13, which were used in a naive Bayes classifier (R e1071). TCRdb reworked the public reads: Q25 trimming with fastp, MiXCR clone assembly, productive beta chains retained. Rows matching on CDR3 protein sequence are summarized as one entry with the most common DNA and genes. What appears here as the V and J calls and clone size reflects TCRdb's work, not the paper's. Within this sample are fewer than 350,000 distinct CDR3 sequences, with approximately 14% of them counted one time only. 30% of the sample is held by the ten biggest clonotypes.

The chain employs TRBV7-9 and TRBJ2-1; a tentative D match to TRBD2 spans 6 bases. The TCR sequence derives from a woman between 45 and 60 years old with Graves' hyperthyroidism that later progressed to Graves' ophthalmopathy. Material: blood. The CDR3 loop reads CASSGWRGPGYNEQFF. In nucleotides, the sequence is TGTGCCAGCAGCGGTTGGCGGGGCCCGGGGTACAATGAGCAGTTCTTC.